This T cell receptor beta chain was identified in a study of cytomegalovirus exposure and HLA in healthy donors. Study at large: In a later analysis, the 130 or so validation repertoires were reported to have used the same platform as the 600 to 800 first-cohort repertoires. Study conclusions and caveats: According to a later analysis, TCR clusters from the first cohort tended to co-occur in the roughly 120 validation repertoires. Cytomegalovirus-associated status was assigned to more than 150 TCR beta chains. Most TCR sequences proved rare, with some public TCRs found in many donors.

About this clone itself: The antigen is unknown.

This table comes from immunoSEQ multiplex PCR, and its TCRdb copy is limited to in-frame clones, with some not included. This table holds approximately 280,000 clones, 86% found once. CDR3 length: 13 amino acids. V gave up 6 bases and J gave up 3 bases, with 9 bases separating them. The germline gives CDR1 MNHEY, CDR2 SVGAGI. The rearrangement links TRBV6-5 to TRBJ1-3; perhaps TRBD1 as D (6 bases). The sample comprised PBMCs. The sequence derives from a young woman in good health and CMV-seronegative. As DNA, the CDR3 is TGTGCCAGCAGACAGGGCAATGGAAACACCATATATTTT. Translating gives CASRQGNGNTIYF.